This TCR beta chain derives from a study of T cell clusters in autoimmune cytopenias (dated by TCRdb to between 2018 and 2021). At the level of the whole study: TRB sequencing reached a median depth of approximately 56,000 reads per sample and yielded a median of 2,350 distinct TRB clonotypes per sample. Peripheral blood TRB and IGH repertoires were sequenced in autoimmune cytopenia patients at active disease and during treatment follow-up, alongside healthy, CLL and autoimmune hepatitis controls. The goal of the study was to find out whether patients with autoimmune cytopenia have a disease-specific immune repertoire signature that could be used as a blood-based biomarker.

Points the paper makes about the study in general: A lack of physiological T cell clusters in primary autoimmune cytopenia patients was suggested by GLIPH, as 51 clusters were found to be exclusive to healthy donors versus around 17 exclusive to patients. In the comparison of secondary cytopenia with CLL, the cluster-lack signature was not observed, apparently because the dominant lymphoma-associated repertoire masked the signature. The T cell clusters were defined only in silico, and the functional role of the clusters was left to be validated experimentally. Healthy donors had almost three times as many exclusive TRB clusters as active autoimmune hepatitis patients, a finding consistent with an autoimmunity-wide signature. Shifts in the TRB repertoire, including less even repertoires in secondary cytopenia and CLL, were mostly a reflection of lymphoma bias and not of autoimmunity.

With no count recorded, this clonotype is classed as large (0.1 to 1%) from frequency. Its cognate antigen has yet to be identified. Per sample, about 250 ng of peripheral blood genomic DNA, 35,000 to 45,000 genome equivalents, was used for TRB amplification. CDR3 length: 13 amino acids, cysteine to phenylalanine. This entry has no DNA. The CDR1 and CDR2 encoded by the germline V gene are SQVTM and ANQGSEA. Multiplex PCR with a touch-down protocol amplified TRB rearrangements, with the TRB-A and TRB-B primer pools combined in a single tube. Two consecutive PCR reactions with Phusion HS II polymerase added Illumina adapters and sample indices to the amplicons. Amplicons were gel-purified with the NucleoSpin Gel and PCR Clean-up kit, then quantified by Qubit and quality-checked on an Agilent 2100 Bioanalyzer. Sequencing of the libraries was done on an Illumina MiSeq with paired-end, single-indexed, 600-cycle runs. Concerning the study's data processing: Alignment and assembly of TRB reads were performed with MiXCR version 2.1.12 and the default MiXCR reference library. A clone was defined by each unique CDR3 nucleotide sequence, and the analysis included only productive sequences supported by at least two reads. Alpha-parameterized diversity profiles (alpha 0 to 5), including the Shannon (alpha 1) and Simpson (alpha 2) indices, were computed with an R script to assess repertoire diversity. Combinatorial TRB VJ usage was calculated with the tcR package and was compared between cohorts by principal component analysis performed with ade4. Using GLIPH, TCRbeta CDR3s were clustered on pairs of cohorts matched for age and read depth, and a Wilcoxon test was used to compare cluster frequencies. The reads went through TCRdb reprocessing, and each CDR3 protein sequence gets one entry with no DNA. These V and J calls derive from TCRdb rather than the authors' analysis. The data table for this sample lists some 2,000 distinct CDR3 sequences. The ten most abundant clones make up 25% to 30% of the sample.

This chain is built from TRBV29-1 and TRBJ2-1; absent DNA, TCRdb's TRBD2 call cannot be checked. This sequence was found in a human donor with an autoimmune cytopenia or autoimmune hepatitis (not recorded which). Sample: peripheral blood. Here the CDR3 is given as CSVGGGRDNEQFF.